Following are 21 T cell receptor beta chains from one sample sequenced in a study of T-cell reconstitution after alpha-beta-depleted transplantation in children. Construction of the TCRbeta library involved unique molecular identifiers. Via MiXCR, TCRdb re-called the PCR reads, giving one row per CDR3 protein. The repertoire includes about 460,000 distinct CDR3 sequences, roughly a tenth of them detected once, and around 2% sits in the top ten. The source material was PBMCs, sampled before TCRalphabeta/CD19-depleted stem cell transplant. All receptors come from a child younger than 10 with inherited bone marrow failure, due to receive a stem cell transplant.

Ten or more counts support this clonotype. This chain connects TRBV27 to TRBJ2-7; possibly TRBD2 for D (6 bases). The V gene's germline CDR1 is MNHEY and CDR2 SMNVEV (reference sequence). The CDR3 covers 15 residues. V dropped 2 bases and J dropped 0 bases, with 11 bases sitting between them. CDR3 sequence reads: CASSLGRDSSYEQYF. CDR3 sequence (DNA): TGTGCCAGCAGTTTAGGGCGGGATAGCTCCTACGAGCAGTACTTC.

The CDR3 protein is CASNRDTGDTQYF. The CDR3 DNA is TGTGCCAGTAACCGGGACACAGGAGATACGCAGTATTTT. V usage is TRBV5-4 and J usage is TRBJ2-3; D perhaps matches TRBD1 (6 bases). CDR1 is SGHNT, CDR2 YYREEE, per germline (reference sequence). This CDR3 is built from 13 residues. With 8 bases removed from V and 5 bases from J, the gap between germline ends came to 15 bases. Full variable domain (outside the CDR3, taken from reference TRBV5-4 and TRBJ2-3): ETGVTQSPTHLIKTRGQQVTLRCSSQSGHNTVSWYQQALGQGPQFIFQYYREEENGRGNFPPRFSGLQFPNYSSELNVNALELDDSALYLCASNRDTGDTQYFGPGTRLTVL.

This clonotype has a count of ten or more. The chain couples TRBV4-2 to TRBJ2-7; D might be TRBD1 (6 bases). CDR1 LGHNA and CDR2 YNFKEQ come from the germline V gene. CDR3 size: 14 residues. Trimming stripped 3 bases from V and 3 bases from J, with 12 bases between. The CDR3 DNA is TGTGCCAGCAGCCAGGGGGCCTGGGGCTACGAGCAGTACTTC. Amino acids: CASSQGAWGYEQYF.

This clonotype was counted ten times or more. V and J are TRBV10-3 and TRBJ2-5; weak D call: TRBD1 (5 bases). The CDR3 is made up of 14 amino acids. Trimming left V 0 bases short and J 4 bases short, with 9 bases between. Germline CDR1 reads ENHRY; CDR2 reads SYGVKD. The chain's CDR3 is CAISESGQSETQYF. CDR3 in DNA: TGTGCCATCAGTGAGTCGGGGCAGTCAGAGACCCAGTACTTC.

This clonotype came up many times. The chain links TRBV10-2 to TRBJ1-5; no reliable D call. The germline CDR1 and CDR2 sequences are WSHSY and SAAADI. Trimming removed 0 bases from V and 4 bases from J, with 4 bases in between. This CDR3 comprises 13 residues. The CDR3 loop is CASSESRNQPQHF. The DNA for the CDR3 is TGCGCCAGCAGTGAGTCGAGAAATCAGCCCCAGCATTTT.

This clonotype was seen repeatedly, ten times or more. Compared with germline, one end of the junction differs, possibly owing to a read error. The J gene is TRBJ2-1, the V gene TRBV20-1, with D tentatively TRBD1 (5 bases). This CDR3 has 13 residues. The germline V gene encodes CDR1 DFQATT and CDR2 SNEGSKA (reference sequence). CDR3 in amino acids: CSAKTSFEDNHLF. The CDR3 DNA reads TGCAGTGCGAAGACATCTTTTGAGGACAACCATCTCTTC.

Comments on this clonotype: A much larger clone is a single base away; this may be a read error. CDR3 loop: CASSFDSHPYEQYF. The CDR3 DNA follows: TGTGCCAGCAGTTTTGACAGCCATCCTTACGAGCAGTACTTC. The chain links TRBV6-5 to TRBJ2-7; D may be TRBD1 (5 bases). The CDR3 runs 14 residues. CDR1 is MNHEY and CDR2 is SVGAGI in the germline V gene. V was trimmed by 4 bases and J by 4 bases, leaving 14 bases between them.

This clonotype was counted at least ten times. The V and J genes are TRBV15 and TRBJ2-1, with D unresolved. From germline, CDR1 is LNHNV and CDR2 YYDKDF (reference sequence). CDR3 length: 14 residues. V dropped 0 bases and J dropped 7 bases, with 10 bases sitting between them. The CDR3 nucleotides are TGTGCCACCAGCAGAGATCCTACTTTGAATGAGCAGTTCTTC. Encoded protein: CATSRDPTLNEQFF.

At least ten counts were recorded for this clonotype. A junction end diverges from the germline sequence, so it may reflect a read error. J is TRBJ2-7 and V is TRBV27, with a possible D match to TRBD1 (6 bases). Germline values: CDR1 MNHEY, CDR2 SMNVEV (reference sequence). The CDR3 is 14 amino acids. CDR3 nucleotides: TGTGCCAGCGCCTCAGGGGTCTCTCCCTACGGGCAGTACTTC. Protein sequence: CASASGVSPYGQYF.

This clonotype was observed many times. V and J are TRBV7-2 and TRBJ2-7; D is perhaps TRBD2 (6 bases). Trimming left V 7 bases short and J 6 bases short, with 16 bases between. CDR3 length equals 13 residues. CDR1 and CDR2 (germline): SGHTA, FQGNSA. The CDR3: CASTPGVRREQYF. In DNA form, the CDR3 reads TGTGCCAGCACCCCGGGGGTTCGGCGCGAGCAGTACTTC. The full variable domain, completed using reference TRBV7-2 and TRBJ2-7, is GAGVSQSPSNKVTEKGKDVELRCDPISGHTALYWYRQSLGQGLEFLIYFQGNSAPDKSGLPSDRFSAERTGGSVSTLTIQRTQQEDSAVYLCASTPGVRREQYFGPGTRLTVT.

This clonotype was detected many times. The genes are TRBV5-6 and TRBJ2-1, with TRBD1 matching 8 bases. The J segment lost 4 bases and the V segment lost 3 bases, leaving 12 bases of the junction unmatched. In germline, CDR1 is SGHDT, CDR2 YYEEEE. This CDR3 region has 17 residues. The CDR3 DNA is TGTGCCAGCAGCTCAGATTACAGGGGGATCCTATACAATGAGCAGTTCTTC. It yields the protein CASSSDYRGILYNEQFF.

At least ten counts were recorded for this clonotype. V usage is TRBV6-1 and J usage is TRBJ2-3; D uncertain. Trimming removed 10 bases at V and 0 bases at J, with 14 bases between. Germline loops: CDR1 MNHNS, CDR2 SASEGT. CDR3 length equals 14 residues. The CDR3 DNA follows: TGTGCCACCTCACAGCCCTCTAGCACAGATACGCAGTATTTT. This encodes CATSQPSSTDTQYF.

Points on this clonotype: This clone may be a read error of a much larger clone one base away. The chain couples TRBV11-2 to TRBJ1-1; D remains ambiguous. The CDR3 consists of 18 residues. Deletions cut 3 bases from V and 1 base from J, with 21 bases between. Germline V CDR1 and CDR2: SGHAT, FQNNGV. The CDR3 nucleotides are TGTGCCAGCAGCTTGTCCCGTGGTCCAGGCTCCACGAACACTGAAGCTTTCTTT. It is translated as CASSLSRGPGSTNTEAFF.

In this sample, this clonotype turned up many times. The genes are TRBV12-3 or TRBV12-4 and TRBJ1-5, with D unresolved. The CDR3 consists of 13 residues. Deletions cut 6 bases from V and 3 bases from J, with 9 bases between. The CDR3: CASRQENNQPQHF. CDR3 nucleotide sequence: TGTGCCAGCAGGCAGGAGAACAATCAGCCCCAGCATTTT.

This clonotype was observed many times. This sequence joins TRBV4-3 and TRBJ2-2; 7 bases fit TRBD1. This CDR3 comprises 20 residues. CDR1 and CDR2 (germline): LGHNA, YSLEER. Trimming at V came to 0 bases and at J to 7 bases, leaving 20 bases not matched to a gene. The CDR3 here is CASSQDLSSWTGGLSGELFF. The CDR3, as DNA: TGCGCCAGCAGCCAAGATCTTTCGTCTTGGACAGGCGGCCTCAGCGGGGAGCTGTTTTTT.

The rearrangement joins TRBV5-6 to TRBJ2-1, with TRBD2 matching 13 bases. J lost 12 bases, V lost 0 bases, and 6 bases had no gene match. CDR1 SGHDT and CDR2 YYEEEE come from the germline V gene. This CDR3 spans 15 amino acids. CDR3 DNA: TGTGCCAGCAGCTTGGGGGGACTAGCGGGATTCGGGCAGTTCTTC. It translates to CASSLGGLAGFGQFF.

The CDR3 reads CSFSRAQGRYGYTF. In DNA form, the CDR3 reads TGTTCCTTTTCCCGGGCCCAGGGCCGGTATGGCTACACCTTC. The V and J genes are TRBV30 and TRBJ1-2; TRBD1 might be the D (5 bases). CDR1 is GTSNPN, CDR2 SVGIG, per germline (reference sequence). CDR3 length: 14 amino acids.

The rearrangement joins TRBV4-3 to TRBJ2-3, with D maybe TRBD2 (5 bases). Germline V gene lookup returns CDR1 LGHNA and CDR2 YSLEER. Trimming took 1 base from V and 10 from J, leaving 15 bases between them. This CDR3 has 14 residues. DNA of the CDR3: TGCGCCAGCAGCCAAGTCGAGGGCCCAACGGCGCAGTATTTT. This encodes CASSQVEGPTAQYF.

For this clonotype: A much larger clone differs by one base, so this may be a read error. The genes are TRBV10-3 and TRBJ2-2; 9 nucleotides line up with TRBD2. From germline, CDR1 is ENHRY and CDR2 SYGVKD. This CDR3 spans 14 amino acids. This CDR3 reads CAISVGVAGVEPFF. CDR3 bases: TGTGCCATCAGTGTCGGTGTAGCGGGAGTGGAGCCGTTTTTT.

This clonotype was counted many times. This chain links TRBV29-1 with TRBJ2-3, with 9 nucleotides matching TRBD2. Germline CDR1 and CDR2: SQVTM and ANQGSEA. With 5 bases clipped from V and 5 bases from J, the junction kept 11 bases outside the gene matches. There are 15 residues in the CDR3. This CDR3 reads CSVQGREGSVDTQYF. As DNA, the CDR3 is TGCAGCGTTCAAGGGCGGGAGGGCTCGGTAGATACGCAGTATTTT.

The chain carries TRBV20-1 and TRBJ2-2, with 11 nucleotides matching TRBD2. V lost 7 bases to trimming and J lost 4 bases; unmatched junction nucleotides: 8. Germline loops: CDR1 DFQATT, CDR2 SNEGSKA (reference sequence). This CDR3 comprises 15 residues. The CDR3 is CSVPGLAGGTGELFF. The CDR3 bases are TGCAGTGTACCGGGGCTAGCGGGAGGCACCGGGGAGCTGTTTTTT.